The next 5 T cell receptor beta chains were all read from a single sample in a study of T cells in Graves' hyperthyroidism and ophthalmopathy. From RNA transcripts, TCR beta CDR3 regions were amplified. Using the HTBI primer set, a first-round RT-PCR was run on the TCR CDR3. Each CDR3 protein gets one entry after TCRdb re-called the multiplex PCR reads with MiXCR. The data show 550,000 to 600,000 distinct CDR3 sequences, approximately 15% seen once. The specimen sequenced was blood. These TCRs come from a woman aged 18-35 years with Graves' ophthalmopathy.

There are a few counts of this clonotype. The chain couples TRBV4-1 to TRBJ2-1; 9 bases line up with TRBD2. This CDR3 has 16 amino acids. After removal of 1 base from V and 8 bases from J, the junction contained 9 bases not matched to a gene. Germline V gives CDR1 MGHRA, CDR2 YSYEKL. This CDR3 reads CASSQARLAGRYEQFF. The DNA for the CDR3 is TGCGCCAGCAGCCAAGCGCGGCTAGCGGGAAGGTATGAGCAGTTCTTC.

The J gene is TRBJ2-7, the V gene TRBV19, with a possible D match to TRBD2 (5 bases). V lost 7 bases, J lost 6 bases, and 28 bases lay in between. Germline assignment: CDR1 LNHDA and CDR2 SQIVND (reference sequence). CDR3 length: 17 amino acids. CDR3 region: CASTAPFRGDTPGEQYF. CDR3 nucleotides: TGTGCCAGTACTGCACCCTTCCGGGGAGACACCCCAGGCGAGCAGTACTTC. Together with reference TRBV19 and TRBJ2-7, the CDR3 gives the full variable domain: DGGITQSPKYLFRKEGQNVTLSCEQNLNHDAMYWYRQDPGQGLRLIYYSQIVNDFQKGDIAEGYSVSREKKESFPLTVTSAQKNPTAFYLCASTAPFRGDTPGEQYFGPGTRLTVT.

This clonotype has at least ten counts. This rearrangement joins TRBV7-2 to TRBJ1-2; 9 bases align to TRBD1. The V gene's germline CDR1 is SGHTA and CDR2 FQGNSA. This CDR3 is built from 15 residues. V lost 7 bases to trimming and J lost 1 base; unmatched junction nucleotides: 7. The CDR3 nucleotides are TGTGCCAGCAAACAGGGGGCTTCAAATAACTATGGCTACACCTTC. It specifies CASKQGASNNYGYTF.

This clonotype was recorded at least ten times. The chain couples TRBV28 to TRBJ1-5; D unresolved. Trimming removed 5 bases from V and 6 bases from J, with 8 bases in between. The V gene's germline CDR1 is MDHEN and CDR2 SYDVKM. The CDR3 contains 12 residues. CDR3 bases: TGTGCCAGCAGTCCGAGCTTTCAGCCCCAGCATTTT. Its translation: CASSPSFQPQHF.

In regard to this clonotype: This clone may be a read error of a much larger clone one base away. The genes are TRBV12-3 or TRBV12-4 and TRBJ2-1; possible D gene TRBD1, 5 bases. The CDR3 contains 14 residues. The CDR3: CAIRLRAIKNGQFF. DNA of the CDR3: TGTGCCATCCGACTCAGGGCTATCAAAAATGGGCAGTTCTTC.